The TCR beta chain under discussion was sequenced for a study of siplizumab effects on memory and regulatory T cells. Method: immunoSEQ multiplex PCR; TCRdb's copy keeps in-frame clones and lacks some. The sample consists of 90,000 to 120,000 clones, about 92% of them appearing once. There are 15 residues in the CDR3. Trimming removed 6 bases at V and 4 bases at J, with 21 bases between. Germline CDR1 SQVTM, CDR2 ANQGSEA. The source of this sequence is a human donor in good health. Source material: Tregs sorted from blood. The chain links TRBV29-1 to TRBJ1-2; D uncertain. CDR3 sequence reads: CSVDTFLDGFYGYTF. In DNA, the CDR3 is TGCAGCGTCGATACATTTCTGGACGGGTTCTATGGCTACACCTTC. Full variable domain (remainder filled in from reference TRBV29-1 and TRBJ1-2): SAVISQKPSRDICQRGTSLTIQCQVDSQVTMMFWYRQQPGQSLTLIATANQGSEATYESGFVIDKFPISRPNLTFSTLTVSNMSPEDSSIYLCSVDTFLDGFYGYTFGSGTRLTVV.